The rows below give T cell receptor beta chains drawn from one sample of a study of vaccination effects on CD4 cells after COVID-19. Method: immunoSEQ multiplex PCR; TCRdb's copy keeps in-frame clones and lacks some. The sample holds approximately 12,000 clones, approximately 71% seen once. These receptors have no known antigen. Sequences were derived from CD4+ T cells from PBMCs cultured with SARS-CoV-2 spike peptides, sampled after COVID-19 vaccination. The source is a human donor who received a COVID-19 vaccine. The CDR3 runs from the conserved cysteine through the conserved F or W. The D gene is left open where the match is weak. Clone size is shown for a subset of rows, as once, few, many or a class of expanded clone.

cdr3_aa cdr3_nt j_call d_call clone_size v_call
CASSKDRFNQPQHF TGTGCCAGCAGCAAGGACAGATTTAATCAGCCCCAGCATTTT TRBJ1-5 NA NA TRBV5-5
CASSLVGTSGGSSYEQYF TGCGCCAGCAGCTTGGTAGGGACTAGCGGGGGCTCCTCCTACGAGCAGTACTTC TRBJ2-7 TRBD2 medium-sized TRBV5-1
CASSQDRTMTGILGYTF TGTGCCAGCAGCCAAGATAGGACTATGACAGGGATTCTTGGCTACACCTTC TRBJ1-2 TRBD1 NA TRBV14
CASSQDGDRVEKLFF TGTGCCAGCAGCCAAGACGGGGACAGGGTTGAAAAACTGTTTTTT TRBJ1-4 TRBD1 NA TRBV3-1/TRBV3-2
CASRQTGTPSFF TGTGCCAGCAGACAAACCGGGACACCGTCTTTCTTT TRBJ1-1 NA NA TRBV28
CASSLSIGYGYTF TGCGCCAGCAGCCTCAGTATAGGCTATGGCTACACCTTC TRBJ1-2 NA few TRBV5-1
CASSSRGVNTEAFF TGTGCCAGCAGTTCCCGGGGCGTGAACACTGAAGCTTTCTTT TRBJ1-1 NA few TRBV6-5
CASSPIQETQYF TGTGCCAGCTCACCCATCCAAGAGACCCAGTACTTC TRBJ2-5 NA NA TRBV18
CASSLGGNTIYF TGTGCCAGCAGCCTGGGTGGAAACACCATATATTTT TRBJ1-3 NA few TRBV9
CASSLSADYNSPLHF TGTGCCAGCAGTTTATCGGCAGATTATAATTCACCCCTCCACTTT TRBJ1-6 NA NA TRBV27
CASSLQGSGANVLTF TGCGCCAGCAGCTTACAAGGCTCTGGGGCCAACGTCCTGACTTTC TRBJ2-6 NA NA TRBV5-1
CATPIDRANSPLHF TGTGCCACCCCCATTGACAGGGCGAATTCACCCCTCCACTTT TRBJ1-6 TRBD1 NA TRBV10-3
CASSELQWKNTEAFF TGTGCCAGCAGTGAATTACAGTGGAAGAACACTGAAGCTTTCTTT TRBJ1-1 NA few TRBV6-1
CASSQMGSEIKNIQYF TGTGCCAGCAGCCAAATGGGGTCGGAGATCAAAAACATTCAGTACTTC TRBJ2-4 NA NA TRBV3-1/TRBV3-2
CSVVGMDGGAGGELFF TGCAGCGTTGTAGGGATGGACGGGGGGGCCGGCGGGGAGCTGTTTTTT TRBJ2-2 TRBD2 NA TRBV29-1